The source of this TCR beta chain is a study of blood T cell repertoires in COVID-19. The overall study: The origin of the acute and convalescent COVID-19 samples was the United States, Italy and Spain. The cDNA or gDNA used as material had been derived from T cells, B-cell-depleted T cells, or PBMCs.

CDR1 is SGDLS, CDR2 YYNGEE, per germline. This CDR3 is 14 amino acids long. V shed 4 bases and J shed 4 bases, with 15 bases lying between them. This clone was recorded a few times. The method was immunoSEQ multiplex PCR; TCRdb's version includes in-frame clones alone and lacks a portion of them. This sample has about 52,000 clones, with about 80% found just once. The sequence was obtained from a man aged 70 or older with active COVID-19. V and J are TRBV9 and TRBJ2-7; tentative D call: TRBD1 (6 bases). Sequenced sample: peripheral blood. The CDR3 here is CASSSTGTNYEQYF. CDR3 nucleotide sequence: TGTGCCAGCAGCTCAACCGGGACAAATTACGAGCAGTACTTC.